The T cell receptor beta chain under discussion was sequenced for a study of cytomegalovirus exposure and HLA in healthy donors. On the study more broadly: The study placed over 65% of its approximately 360 genotyped donors in the Caucasian-associated ancestry cluster.

Whole-study results and caveats: A missense variant in DCLRE1C was later tied to TCR beta V- and J-gene trimming.

The PCR used 60 Vbeta and 13 Jbeta primers. Using immunoSEQ multiplex PCR, the repertoire was profiled, and TCRdb retains in-frame clones only, with some absent. The data show around 300,000 clones, around 90% seen once. Germline V gives CDR1 SGHRS, CDR2 YFSETQ. J was trimmed by 0 bases and V by 0 bases; bases with no gene match: 0. The CDR3 has 15 amino acids. With respect to this clone: Antigen: not known. Other DNA variants within this sample encode the same CDR3.

The clonotype comes from a woman under 30 in good health and CMV-seronegative. The sequenced sample was PBMCs. The chain couples TRBV5-1 to TRBJ1-5; 7 bases agree with TRBD1. Here the CDR3 DNA reads TGCGCCAGCAGCTTGGGGGACAGTAGCAATCAGCCCCAGCATTTT. Protein sequence: CASSLGDSSNQPQHF.